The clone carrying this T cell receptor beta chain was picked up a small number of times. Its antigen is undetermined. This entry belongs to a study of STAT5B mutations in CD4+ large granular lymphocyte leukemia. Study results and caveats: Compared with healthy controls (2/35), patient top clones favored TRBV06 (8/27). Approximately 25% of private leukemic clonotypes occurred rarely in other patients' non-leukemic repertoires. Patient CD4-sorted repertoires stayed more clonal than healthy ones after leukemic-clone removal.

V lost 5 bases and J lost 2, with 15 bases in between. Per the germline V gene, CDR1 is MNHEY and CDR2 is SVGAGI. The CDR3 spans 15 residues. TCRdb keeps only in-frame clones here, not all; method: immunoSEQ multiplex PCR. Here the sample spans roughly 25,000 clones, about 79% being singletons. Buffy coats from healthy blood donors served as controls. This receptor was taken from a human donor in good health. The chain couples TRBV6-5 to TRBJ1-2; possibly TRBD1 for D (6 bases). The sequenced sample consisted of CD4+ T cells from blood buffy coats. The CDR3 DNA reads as TGTGCCAGCAGTGCCCTGCCAGGGGCGAACTATGGCTACACCTTC. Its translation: CASSALPGANYGYTF.